The rows below give T cell receptor beta chains drawn from one sample of a study of beta chain features in type 1 diabetes. The protocol was immunoSEQ multiplex PCR, while the TCRdb copy is restricted to in-frame clones and leaves out a portion. The sample comprises 130,000 to 150,000 clones, more than 10% of which are singletons, and around 1.4% rests with the top ten. Source material: central memory CD4+ T cells from blood. Every receptor here comes from a man in his late teens or twenties with type 1 diabetes. The conserved cysteine and the conserved F or W are not part of the CDR3 here.

v_call	j_call	cdr3_length	cdr3_aa
TRBV10-3	TRBJ2-5	12	AISRTGPAEAQY
TRBV5-1	TRBJ2-3	13	ASSSGLLSTDTQY
TRBV5-1	TRBJ2-5	10	ASSLIQETQY
TRBV23-1	TRBJ1-6	17	ASSPHLNRTASYNSPLH
TRBV10-3	TRBJ1-4	12	AISDGQGEEKLF
TRBV7-9	TRBJ1-4	13	ASSRDRATNEKLF
TRBV25-1	TRBJ1-2	14	ASSEYGGRGPYGYT
TRBV28	TRBJ2-7	11	ASRGPGQYEQY
TRBV9	TRBJ2-1	13	ASSVDGGAYNEQF
TRBV6-1	TRBJ2-1	12	ASTTPSSYNEQF
TRBV7-2	TRBJ2-7	16	ASSLSLAGGPERHEQY
TRBV10-3	TRBJ1-6	12	AISEGQGNSPLH
TRBV11-2	TRBJ1-2	10	ASSTNLYGYT
TRBV12-5	TRBJ2-5	13	ASGARDRARETQY
TRBV30	TRBJ2-3	13	AWSGGKGSTDTQY
TRBV6-5	TRBJ2-7	13	ASSGLGRNPYEQY
TRBV30	TRBJ1-3	10	AWSVTGNTIY
TRBV4-1	TRBJ2-7	13	ASSQVDRVHYEQY
TRBV5-4	TRBJ2-5	12	ASSGGASQETQY
TRBV5-1	TRBJ1-2	12	ASSLLGRDAGYT
TRBV28	TRBJ2-1	10	ASSSQGYEQF
TRBV6-1	TRBJ1-1	11	ASSEAPGLRAF
TRBV6-1	TRBJ1-1	8	ASSDWGAF
TRBV10-3	TRBJ1-5	11	AISESTGQPQH
TRBV25-1	TRBJ1-5	10	ASSERGQPQH
TRBV11-3	TRBJ2-3	14	ASSPLAGLGTDTQY
TRBV13	TRBJ2-2	15	ASSFFLGQENTGELF
TRBV10-2	TRBJ1-2	15	ASTPAGSGTGFDGYT
TRBV18	TRBJ2-1	10	ASSPLGDEQF
TRBV5-8	TRBJ1-1	11	ASSLYANTEAF
TRBV7-2	TRBJ1-2	10	ATSQGADGYT
TRBV5-1	TRBJ1-2	12	ASSFSDDRAGYT
TRBV28	TRBJ1-2	10	ASSGAGYGYT
TRBV27	TRBJ2-7	12	ASSLAQGPYEQY
TRBV29-1	TRBJ2-5	11	SLGTGNQETQY
TRBV7-6	TRBJ2-7	13	ASSLMRAGSYEQY
TRBV7-9	TRBJ2-2	10	ASSWSTGELF
TRBV7-3	TRBJ2-1	11	ASSQTGSNEQF
TRBV6-5	TRBJ1-2	13	ASSDSTGGSYGYT
TRBV6-5	TRBJ2-7	11	ATWTETDYEQY
TRBV6-5	TRBJ1-3	13	ASSSSSVSGNTIY
TRBV19	TRBJ2-1	13	ASSIGLAGVNEQF
TRBV30	TRBJ2-5	11	AWDQLAGDAQY
TRBV7-2	TRBJ2-7	13	ASSLSEGLSYEQY
TRBV21-1	TRBJ1-5	13	ASSKGTGRDQPQH
TRBV2	TRBJ2-3	14	ASSGLLARGTDTQY
TRBV11-3	TRBJ1-2	12	ASRRDRANYGYT
TRBV6-5	TRBJ1-1	13	ASSYPYRGRTEAF